The clone carrying this T cell receptor (beta chain) was recorded many times. What it binds is unknown. This entry is derived from a study of read filtering for tumor transcriptome and immune sequencing. Across the study: About 8 patients were R-ISS I, around 15 were R-ISS II, 7 were R-ISS III. Regarding the study as a whole: The CD138-negative fraction was mixed bone marrow immune cells, not pure T cells. Correlation between methods rose after single-read clonotypes were removed.

Sampling of bone marrow took place during active disease in every patient. This CDR3 spans 16 amino acids. Per germline, CDR1 SGHRS and CDR2 YFSETQ. Between the trimmed V and J ends, which lost 3 bases and 1 base, there was a span of 16 bases. From approximately 400 ng of RNA, a library with molecular barcoded alpha/delta and beta/gamma adaptors was made. TCRdb processed the reads anew with MiXCR; each CDR3 protein has one entry. The sample shows about 57,000 distinct CDR3 sequences, around 20% of them seen only once. This clonotype was sampled from a donor aged 40 or older with multiple myeloma. The chain couples TRBV5-1 to TRBJ2-5, with D perhaps assigned TRBD1 or TRBD2 (5 bases each). Source material: a population of CD138-negative cells sorted from bone marrow. CDR3 residues: CASSWSLGVGQETQYF. In DNA, the CDR3 is TGCGCCAGCAGCTGGAGCCTGGGGGTGGGCCAAGAGACCCAGTACTTC.